The next 32 T cell receptor beta chains were all read from a single sample in a study of blood T cell repertoires in COVID-19. The assay was immunoSEQ multiplex PCR, and TCRdb's table has in-frame clones only and misses some. The table has nearly 45,000 clones, about 85% seen once. Sample: peripheral blood. Source of these receptors: an elderly woman with acute or convalescent COVID-19.

In this sample, this clone turned up once. The chain joins TRBV19 to TRBJ1-5, with D possibly being TRBD1 (5 bases). V lost 4 bases to trimming and J lost 2 bases, with 12 bases between them. This CDR3 comprises 15 residues. Germline values: CDR1 LNHDA, CDR2 SQIVND (reference sequence). The CDR3 DNA sequence: TGTGCCAGTAGTACCCCCTTAGGGGGCAATCAGCCCCAGCATTTT. It yields the protein CASSTPLGGNQPQHF.

This chain links TRBV3-1 (or the pseudogene TRBV3-2) with TRBJ1-2; TRBD1 matches 10 bases. Germline trimming cut 4 bases from V and 5 bases from J; bases unmatched to any gene: 4. This CDR3 comprises 14 residues. In germline, CDR1 is LGHDT, CDR2 YNNKEL (reference sequence). In nucleotides, the CDR3 is TGTGCCAGCAGCCTCAGGACAGGGGGTTATGGCTACACCTTC. Translating it yields CASSLRTGGYGYTF.

The chain couples TRBV18 to TRBJ1-4; D ambiguous. Germline CDR1 reads KGHSH; CDR2 reads LQKENI. This CDR3 has 15 amino acids. Trimming stripped 3 bases from V and 4 bases from J, with 12 bases between. CDR3 protein: CASSPNRRNNEKLFF. The CDR3 DNA is TGTGCCAGCTCACCTAATCGGAGAAATAATGAAAAACTGTTTTTT.

The chain combines TRBV2 with TRBJ2-1, with 7 positions matching TRBD2. CDR3 length equals 15 residues. V lost 4 bases to trimming and J lost 0 bases; unmatched junction nucleotides: 3. Per germline, CDR1 SNHLY and CDR2 FYNNEI. CDR3 amino acids: CASSGLASSYNEQFF. In DNA form, the CDR3 reads TGTGCCAGCAGTGGACTAGCTAGCTCCTACAATGAGCAGTTCTTC.

J is TRBJ2-7 and V is TRBV30; TRBD2 aligns across 9 bases. Trimming cost V 4 bases and J 5 bases; bases outside gene matches: 6. CDR3 length equals 13 residues. CDR1 is GTSNPN and CDR2 is SVGIG in the germline V gene (reference sequence). The CDR3 sequence: CAWTGLARNEQYF. The CDR3 nucleotides read TGTGCCTGGACAGGACTAGCGAGAAACGAGCAGTACTTC.

This chain uses TRBV19 with TRBJ2-7; tentatively, D is TRBD1 (5 bases). The CDR3 runs to 15 residues. CDR1 and CDR2 from the germline V gene are LNHDA and SQIVND (reference sequence). The CDR3 bases are TGTGGCAAACCCCCAGGGCGGACCATCCACTACGAGCAGTACTTC. Protein product: CGKPPGRTIHYEQYF.

V is TRBV24-1 and J is TRBJ2-1; TRBD1 aligns across 12 bases. V lost 3 bases, J lost 13 bases, and 6 bases stayed unmatched. Germline V gene lookup returns CDR1 KGHDR and CDR2 SFDVKD. This CDR3 is built from 14 residues. CDR3 DNA sequence: TGTGCCACCAGTGATAGCGGGACAGGGGGCCTTCAGTTCTTC. Translating it yields CATSDSGTGGLQFF.

The chain recombines TRBV7-9 with TRBJ2-7; tentative D call: TRBD2 (5 bases). The germline CDR1 and CDR2 sequences are SEHNR and FQNEAQ (reference sequence). The CDR3 is made up of 14 amino acids. The V end lost 1 base, the J end lost 6 bases, and 13 bases lay between the germline ends. CDR3 sequence: CASSLGGLSPEQYF. As DNA, the CDR3 is TGTGCCAGCAGCTTAGGCGGACTCAGTCCCGAGCAGTACTTC. The full variable domain, with the rest looked up from reference TRBV7-9 and TRBJ2-7, is DTGVSQNPRHKITKRGQNVTFRCDPISEHNRLYWYRQTLGQGPEFLTYFQNEAQLEKSRLLSDRFSAERPKGSFSTLEIQRTEQGDSAMYLCASSLGGLSPEQYFGPGTRLTVT.

The V and J genes are TRBV19 and TRBJ1-5; 10 nucleotides agree with TRBD1. The junction had 5 bases not matched to a gene; V was cut back by 4 bases and J by 5 bases. The length of the CDR3 is 15 residues. Germline V CDR1 and CDR2: LNHDA, SQIVND (reference sequence). DNA of the CDR3: TGTGCCAGTAGTACTTGGACAGGGGGAGATCAGCCCCAGCATTTT. This sequence encodes CASSTWTGGDQPQHF.

V and J are TRBV5-4 and TRBJ2-2, with D unclear. From germline, CDR1 is SGHNT and CDR2 YYREEE (reference sequence). Trimming took off 4 bases at V and 3 bases at J, with 10 bases between the two ends. This CDR3 spans 14 amino acids. The chain's CDR3 is CASSDGLDTGELFF. Here the CDR3 DNA reads TGTGCCAGCAGCGACGGGTTGGACACCGGGGAGCTGTTTTTT.

The chain carries TRBV4-1 and TRBJ2-6, with 9 nucleotides matching TRBD2. The J segment lost 2 bases and the V segment lost 1 base, leaving 15 bases of the junction unmatched. Looked up from germline, CDR1 is MGHRA and CDR2 is YSYEKL. The CDR3 extends over 21 amino acids. CDR3 protein: CASSQGTQFSGRSAGANVLTF. Written as DNA, the CDR3 is TGCGCCAGCAGCCAAGGTACTCAATTTAGCGGGAGAAGTGCTGGGGCCAACGTCCTGACTTTC.

This rearrangement joins TRBV28 to TRBJ2-6; the D gene is possibly TRBD1 (6 bases). Trimming stripped 6 bases from V and 2 bases from J, with 17 bases between. The CDR3 runs 17 residues. Per the germline V gene, CDR1 is MDHEN and CDR2 is SYDVKM. DNA of the CDR3: TGTGCCAGCAGCCTTCCTCCGACAGGTACTGGGGCCAACGTCCTGACTTTC. This translates into CASSLPPTGTGANVLTF.

This chain uses TRBV18 with TRBJ2-1; D is unclear. There are 13 residues in the CDR3. Germline-derived CDR1 and CDR2 are KGHSH and LQKENI. V lost 3 bases and J lost 5, with 8 bases in between. The CDR3, as DNA: TGTGCCAGCTCACCCCATCGGGACAATGAGCAGTTCTTC. It codes for CASSPHRDNEQFF.

This clone was seen a single time. J is TRBJ2-2 and V is TRBV2; the D gene is possibly TRBD2 (5 bases). V was cut by 2 bases and J by 9 bases, with 16 bases left in between. CDR3 length: 15 residues. Germline lookup yields CDR1 SNHLY and CDR2 FYNNEI. The CDR3 nucleotides are TGTGCCAGCAGTGAACGCCGCGGAGACGGGAGGGAGCTGTTTTTT. Its translation is CASSERRGDGRELFF.

The V call is TRBV2, the J call TRBJ1-4, with 7 bases fitting TRBD1. This CDR3 comprises 14 residues. Germline lookup yields CDR1 SNHLY and CDR2 FYNNEI. V shed 6 bases and J 7 bases; nucleotides not matched to a gene: 8. CDR3 nucleotide sequence: TGTGCCAGCAGCGCACAGGGGTACGGTGAAAAACTGTTTTTT. Encoded protein: CASSAQGYGEKLFF.

The V and J genes are TRBV5-6 and TRBJ2-7; weak D call: TRBD2 (5 bases). The CDR3 sequence is 13 residues long. CDR1 and CDR2 from the germline V gene are SGHDT and YYEEEE. V was shortened by 4 bases and J by 1 base, with 9 bases between the two germline ends. The CDR3 sequence: CASSVDLSYEQYF. The CDR3 DNA follows: TGTGCCAGCAGCGTGGACTTATCCTACGAGCAGTACTTC.

The V and J genes are TRBV7-9 and TRBJ1-2, with 7 bases aligning to TRBD1. J gave up 5 bases and V 2 bases, and 5 bases lay outside the gene matches. CDR3 size: 14 residues. Germline CDR1 reads SEHNR; CDR2 reads FQNEAQ (reference sequence). The CDR3 coding sequence is TGTGCCAGCAGCTTAATAGACAGGGAATATGGCTACACCTTC. Translated, it gives CASSLIDREYGYTF.

The gene calls are TRBV7-8 and TRBJ1-2, with D unresolved. Per germline, CDR1 SGHVS and CDR2 FQNEAQ. V lost 5 bases to trimming and J lost 8 bases, with 15 bases between them. CDR3 size: 13 residues. CDR3 sequence: CASSPPGSWGYTF. The CDR3 DNA reads TGTGCCAGCAGCCCACCGGGGTCGTGGGGCTACACCTTC.

V gene TRBV4-1 combines with J gene TRBJ2-1; 10 bases agree with TRBD2. V dropped 3 bases and J dropped 9; count of bases not matched to a gene: 5. Per germline, CDR1 MGHRA and CDR2 YSYEKL. The CDR3 contains 14 residues. The CDR3 coding sequence is TGCGCCAGCAGCCACCCAAGCGGGAGGGCTGAGCAGTTCTTC. Protein: CASSHPSGRAEQFF.

The chain has TRBV13 and TRBJ2-1, with 13 bases matching TRBD2. V lost 5 bases, J lost 1 base, and 8 bases stayed unmatched. The CDR3 loop spans 18 amino acids. Germline V gene lookup returns CDR1 PRHDT and CDR2 FYEKMQ (reference sequence). The CDR3 DNA is TGTGCCAGCAGCACCTCGGGACTAGCGGGGCCTTCCTACAATGAGCAGTTCTTC. This sequence encodes CASSTSGLAGPSYNEQFF.

This clone was counted only a few times. The chain is built from TRBV10-1 and TRBJ1-5; no reliable D call. Trimming took 2 bases from V and 4 from J, leaving 6 bases between them. This CDR3 comprises 13 residues. The germline CDR1 and CDR2 sequences are WNHNN and SYGVQD (reference sequence). The CDR3 here is CASSETLNQPQHF. CDR3 DNA: TGCGCCAGCAGTGAGACTCTTAATCAGCCCCAGCATTTT.

The chain combines TRBV14 with TRBJ2-2, with 7 bases identical to TRBD1. Germline V gene lookup returns CDR1 SGHDN and CDR2 FVKESK. The CDR3 loop spans 16 amino acids. Trimming removed 4 bases from V and 0 bases from J; junction bases left unmatched: 5. As DNA, the CDR3 is TGTGCCAGCAGCCGACACAGGGGCTCGAACACCGGGGAGCTGTTTTTT. It specifies CASSRHRGSNTGELFF.

Only a few counts were recorded for this clone. The rearrangement uses TRBV19 and TRBJ2-2; D might be TRBD2 (5 bases). Trimming pared 4 bases from V and 6 bases from J, leaving 9 bases between. Germline V CDR1 and CDR2: LNHDA, SQIVND (reference sequence). This CDR3 is built from 13 residues. CDR3: CASSTGTPGELFF. CDR3 nucleotide sequence: TGTGCCAGTAGTACGGGAACGCCCGGGGAGCTGTTTTTT.

The chain is built from TRBV6-1 and TRBJ2-1, with 7 bases matching TRBD1. The germline gives CDR1 MNHNS, CDR2 SASEGT. CDR3 length: 14 residues. The ends lost 3 bases at V and 9 bases at J; junction bases unmatched: 8. The CDR3 nucleotides read TGTGCCAGCAGTGAGGGGACAGCAACCAGTGAGCAGTTCTTC. This sequence encodes CASSEGTATSEQFF.

The chain uses TRBV30 and TRBJ2-5, with TRBD1 matching over 8 bases. The germline V gene encodes CDR1 GTSNPN and CDR2 SVGIG (reference sequence). The CDR3 runs to 14 residues. With 5 bases clipped from V and 4 bases from J, the junction kept 9 bases outside the gene matches. DNA for the CDR3: TGTGCCTGGGACCGACAGGGGCGGGGAGAGACCCAGTACTTC. Translating it yields CAWDRQGRGETQYF.

By share of the sample, this clone is medium-sized. The V call is TRBV25-1, the J call TRBJ1-1; D remains ambiguous. CDR1 is MGHDK, CDR2 SYGVNS, per germline. This CDR3 is built from 14 residues. Trimming took off 5 bases at V and 5 bases at J, with 15 bases between the two ends. DNA for the CDR3: TGTGCCAGCAGTACACATGGGAGGGAGACTGAAGCTTTCTTT. Protein: CASSTHGRETEAFF.

This chain connects TRBV15 to TRBJ1-2; D gene ambiguous. The V end lost 0 bases, the J end lost 0 bases, and 11 bases lay between the germline ends. This CDR3 comprises 16 residues. CDR1 is LNHNV and CDR2 is YYDKDF in the germline V gene (reference sequence). The CDR3 DNA reads TGTGCCACCAGCAGAGATCAGCAGGTACCTAACTATGGCTACACCTTC. Its protein is CATSRDQQVPNYGYTF.

The rearrangement links TRBV28 to TRBJ2-1; TRBD2 matches at 7 bases. Germline V CDR1 and CDR2: MDHEN, SYDVKM. V was pared by 9 bases and J by 9 bases, with 11 bases of the junction left unmatched. The CDR3 spans 13 residues. The CDR3: CASRAGEQGEQFF. As DNA, the CDR3 is TGTGCCAGTCGGGCGGGGGAACAAGGTGAGCAGTTCTTC.

V and J are TRBV7-9 and TRBJ2-5, with D possibly matching TRBD1 (6 bases). Germline CDR1 reads SEHNR; CDR2 reads FQNEAQ (reference sequence). Trimming removed 5 bases from V and 3 bases from J, with 13 bases in between. The CDR3 is 14 residues long. The CDR3 sequence is CASSPTGHEETQYF. The CDR3 nucleotides are TGTGCCAGCAGCCCTACGGGACATGAAGAGACCCAGTACTTC.

V usage is TRBV18 and J usage is TRBJ2-7; 7 bases agree with TRBD2. This CDR3 spans 14 amino acids. V lost 0 bases and J lost 5; bases outside the gene matches: 4. Per germline, CDR1 KGHSH and CDR2 LQKENI. DNA of the CDR3: TGTGCCAGCTCACCACCGGCGGGAGCGGACGAGCAGTACTTC. Translated: CASSPPAGADEQYF.

The chain links TRBV7-2 to TRBJ1-6; TRBD1 agrees at 7 bases. This CDR3 has 15 residues. Trimming at V came to 5 bases and at J to 7 bases, leaving 8 bases not matched to a gene. From germline, CDR1 is SGHTA and CDR2 FQGNSA. CDR3: CASSLQGTANSPLHF. For the CDR3, the DNA is TGTGCCAGCAGCCTACAGGGGACAGCCAATTCACCCCTCCACTTT.

This clone was seen ten or more times. V usage is TRBV3-1 (or the pseudogene TRBV3-2) and J usage is TRBJ1-1; 7 positions match TRBD1. Losses at the gene ends were 1 base for V and 0 bases for J; bases not matched to a gene: 5. CDR1 is LGHDT and CDR2 is YNNKEL in the germline V gene (reference sequence). CDR3 size: 16 residues. The CDR3 sequence is CASSQGGGALNTEAFF. The CDR3 coding sequence is TGTGCCAGCAGCCAAGGAGGGGGCGCCTTGAACACTGAAGCTTTCTTT.